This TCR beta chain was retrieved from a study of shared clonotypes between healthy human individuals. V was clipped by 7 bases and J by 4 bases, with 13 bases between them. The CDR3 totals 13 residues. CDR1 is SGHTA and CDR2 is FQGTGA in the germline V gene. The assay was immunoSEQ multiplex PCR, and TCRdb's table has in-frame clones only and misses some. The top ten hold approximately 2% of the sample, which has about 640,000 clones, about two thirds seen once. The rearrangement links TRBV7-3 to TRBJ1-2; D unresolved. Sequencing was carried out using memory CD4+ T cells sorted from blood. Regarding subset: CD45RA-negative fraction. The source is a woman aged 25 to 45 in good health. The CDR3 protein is CASTSSRIYGYTF. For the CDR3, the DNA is TGTGCCAGCACCAGTTCTAGAATCTATGGCTACACCTTC. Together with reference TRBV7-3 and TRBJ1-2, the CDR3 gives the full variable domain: GAGVSQTPSNKVTEKGKYVELRCDPISGHTALYWYRQSLGQGPEFLIYFQGTGAADDSGLPNDRFFAVRPEGSVSTLKIQRTERGDSAVYLCASTSSRIYGYTFGSGTRLTVV.